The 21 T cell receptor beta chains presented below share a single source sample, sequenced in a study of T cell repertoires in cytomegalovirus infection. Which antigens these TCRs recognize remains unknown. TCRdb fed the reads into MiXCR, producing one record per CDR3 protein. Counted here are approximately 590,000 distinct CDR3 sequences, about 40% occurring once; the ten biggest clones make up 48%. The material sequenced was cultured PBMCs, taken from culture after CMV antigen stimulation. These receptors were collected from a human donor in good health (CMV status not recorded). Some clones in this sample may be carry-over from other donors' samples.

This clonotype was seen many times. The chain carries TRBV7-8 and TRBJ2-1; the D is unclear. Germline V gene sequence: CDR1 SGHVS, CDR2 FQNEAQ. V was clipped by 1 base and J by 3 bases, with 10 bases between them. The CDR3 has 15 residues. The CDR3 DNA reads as TGTGCCAGCAGCTTAGAGATAGGAGTCTACAATGAGCAGTTCTTC. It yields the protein CASSLEIGVYNEQFF.

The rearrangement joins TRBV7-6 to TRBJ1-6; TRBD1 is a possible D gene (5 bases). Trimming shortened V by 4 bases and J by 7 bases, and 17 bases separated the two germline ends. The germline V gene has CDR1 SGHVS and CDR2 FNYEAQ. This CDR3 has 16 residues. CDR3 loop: CASSYKPRDPNSPLHF. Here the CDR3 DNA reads TGTGCCAGCAGCTATAAGCCCCGGGACCCAAATTCACCCCTCCACTTT. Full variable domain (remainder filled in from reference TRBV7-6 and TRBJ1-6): GAGVSQSPRYKVTKRGQDVALRCDPISGHVSLYWYRQALGQGPEFLTYFNYEAQQDKSGLPNDRFSAERPEGSISTLTIQRTEQRDSAMYRCASSYKPRDPNSPLHFGNGTRLTVT.

The CDR3: CASSPGTTRVNEQFF. DNA for the CDR3: TGTGCCAGCAGCCCCGGGACCACTAGGGTCAATGAGCAGTTCTTC. The chain joins TRBV7-2 to TRBJ2-1; D is possibly TRBD1 or TRBD2 (5 bases each). The CDR3 consists of 15 residues. Germline V CDR1 and CDR2: SGHTA, FQGNSA. V lost 5 bases and J lost 6, with 17 bases in between.

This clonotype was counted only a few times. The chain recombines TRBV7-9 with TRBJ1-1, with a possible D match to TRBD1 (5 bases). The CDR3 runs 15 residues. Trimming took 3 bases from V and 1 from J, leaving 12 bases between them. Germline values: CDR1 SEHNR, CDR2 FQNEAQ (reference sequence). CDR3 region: CASSFETAKNTEAFF. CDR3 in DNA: TGTGCCAGCAGCTTCGAGACAGCCAAGAACACTGAAGCTTTCTTT.

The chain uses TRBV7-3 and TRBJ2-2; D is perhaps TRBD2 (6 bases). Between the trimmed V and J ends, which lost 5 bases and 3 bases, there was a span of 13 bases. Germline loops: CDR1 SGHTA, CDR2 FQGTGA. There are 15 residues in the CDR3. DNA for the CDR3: TGTGCCAGCAGCCCCGAAGCGGGTTACACCGGGGAGCTGTTTTTT. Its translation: CASSPEAGYTGELFF. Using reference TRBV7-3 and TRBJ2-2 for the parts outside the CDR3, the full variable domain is GAGVSQTPSNKVTEKGKYVELRCDPISGHTALYWYRQSLGQGPEFLIYFQGTGAADDSGLPNDRFFAVRPEGSVSTLKIQRTERGDSAVYLCASSPEAGYTGELFFGEGSRLTVL.

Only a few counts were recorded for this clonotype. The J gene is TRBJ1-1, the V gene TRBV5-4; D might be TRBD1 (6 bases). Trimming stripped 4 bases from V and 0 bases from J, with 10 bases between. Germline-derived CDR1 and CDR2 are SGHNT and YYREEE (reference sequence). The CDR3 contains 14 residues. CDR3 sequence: CASSQDRMNTEAFF. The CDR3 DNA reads TGTGCCAGCAGCCAAGACAGGATGAACACTGAAGCTTTCTTT.

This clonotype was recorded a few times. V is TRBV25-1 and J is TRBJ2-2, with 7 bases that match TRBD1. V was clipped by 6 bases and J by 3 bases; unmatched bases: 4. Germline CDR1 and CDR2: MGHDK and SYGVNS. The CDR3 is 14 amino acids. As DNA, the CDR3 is TGTGCCAGCAGGCGGACAGGAGACACCGGGGAGCTGTTTTTT. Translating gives CASRRTGDTGELFF.

CDR3 nucleotides: TGCGCCAGCAGTGAGAACCCGACGGTGCTGACCGCCAAGCCTAATGAGCAGTTCTTC. It encodes CASSENPTVLTAKPNEQFF. The J gene is TRBJ2-1, the V gene TRBV10-2; D gene unclear. This CDR3 contains 19 residues. The V end was cut by 2 bases, the J end by 7 bases, with 27 bases between. Per the germline V gene, CDR1 is WSHSY and CDR2 is SAAADI.

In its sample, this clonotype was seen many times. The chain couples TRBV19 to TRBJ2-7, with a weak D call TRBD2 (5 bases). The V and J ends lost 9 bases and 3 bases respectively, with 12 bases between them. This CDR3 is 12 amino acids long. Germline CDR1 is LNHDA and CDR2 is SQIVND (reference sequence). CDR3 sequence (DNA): TGTGCCAGCAGTCGACGGGGCTACGAGCAGTACTTC. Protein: CASSRRGYEQYF.

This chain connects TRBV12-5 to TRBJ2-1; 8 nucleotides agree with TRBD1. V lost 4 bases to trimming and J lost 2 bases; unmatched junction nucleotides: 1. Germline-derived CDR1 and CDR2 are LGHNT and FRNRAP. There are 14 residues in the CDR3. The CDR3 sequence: CASGSGGPYNEQFF. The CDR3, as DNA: TGTGCTAGTGGTTCAGGGGGCCCCTACAATGAGCAGTTCTTC.

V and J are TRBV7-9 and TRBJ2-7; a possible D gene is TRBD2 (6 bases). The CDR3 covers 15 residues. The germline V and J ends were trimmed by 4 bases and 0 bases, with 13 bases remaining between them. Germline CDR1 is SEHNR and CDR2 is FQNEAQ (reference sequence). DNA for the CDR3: TGTGCCAGCAGCTCGGGGAGCGGGTCCTCCTACGAGCAGTACTTC. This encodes CASSSGSGSSYEQYF.

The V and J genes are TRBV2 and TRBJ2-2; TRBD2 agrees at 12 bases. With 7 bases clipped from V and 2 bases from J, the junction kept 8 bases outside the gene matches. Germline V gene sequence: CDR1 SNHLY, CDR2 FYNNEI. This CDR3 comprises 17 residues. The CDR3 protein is CASTTSGRMENTGELFF. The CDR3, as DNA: TGTGCCAGCACGACTAGCGGGAGAATGGAAAACACCGGGGAGCTGTTTTTT.

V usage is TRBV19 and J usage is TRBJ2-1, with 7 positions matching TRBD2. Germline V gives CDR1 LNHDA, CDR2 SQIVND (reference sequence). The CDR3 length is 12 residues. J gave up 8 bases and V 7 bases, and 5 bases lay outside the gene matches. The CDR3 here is CASMAGEDEQFF. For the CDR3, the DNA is TGTGCCAGTATGGCGGGGGAGGATGAGCAGTTCTTC.

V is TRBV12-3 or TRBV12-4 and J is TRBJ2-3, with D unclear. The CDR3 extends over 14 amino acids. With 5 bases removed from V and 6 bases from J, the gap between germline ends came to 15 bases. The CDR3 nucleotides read TGTGCCAGCAGTCCGACCCCCGCCCCGGATACGCAGTATTTT. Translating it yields CASSPTPAPDTQYF.

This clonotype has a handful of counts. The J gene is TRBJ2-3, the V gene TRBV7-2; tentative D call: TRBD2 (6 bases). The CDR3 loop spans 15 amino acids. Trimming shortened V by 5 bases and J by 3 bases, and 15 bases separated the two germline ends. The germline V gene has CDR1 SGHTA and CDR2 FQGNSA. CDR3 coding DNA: TGTGCCAGCAGCCCCGAGGAGGGAGGTACAGATACGCAGTATTTT. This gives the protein CASSPEEGGTDTQYF. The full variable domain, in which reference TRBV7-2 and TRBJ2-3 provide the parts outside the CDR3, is GAGVSQSPSNKVTEKGKDVELRCDPISGHTALYWYRQSLGQGLEFLIYFQGNSAPDKSGLPSDRFSAERTGGSVSTLTIQRTQQEDSAVYLCASSPEEGGTDTQYFGPGTRLTVL.

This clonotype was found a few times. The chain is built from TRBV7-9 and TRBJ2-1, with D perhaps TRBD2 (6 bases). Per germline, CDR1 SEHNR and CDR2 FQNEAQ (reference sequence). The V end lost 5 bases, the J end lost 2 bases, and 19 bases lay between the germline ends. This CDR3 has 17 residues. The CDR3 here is CASSPPPGVATYNEQFF. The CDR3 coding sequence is TGTGCCAGCAGCCCCCCCCCGGGGGTAGCGACCTACAATGAGCAGTTCTTC.

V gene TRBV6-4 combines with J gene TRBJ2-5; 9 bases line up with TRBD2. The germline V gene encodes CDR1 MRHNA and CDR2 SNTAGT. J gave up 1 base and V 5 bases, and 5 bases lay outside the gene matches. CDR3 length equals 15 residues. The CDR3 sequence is CASSRSGGPQETQYF. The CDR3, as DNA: TGTGCCAGCAGTAGGAGCGGGGGGCCCCAAGAGACCCAGTACTTC.

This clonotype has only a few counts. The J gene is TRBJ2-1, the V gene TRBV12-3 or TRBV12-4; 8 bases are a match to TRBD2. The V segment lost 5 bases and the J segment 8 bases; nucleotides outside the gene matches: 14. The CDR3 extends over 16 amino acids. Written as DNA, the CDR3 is TGTGCCAGCAGTCCCGACGTGAGCGGGAGTTTGGATGAGCAGTTCTTC. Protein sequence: CASSPDVSGSLDEQFF.

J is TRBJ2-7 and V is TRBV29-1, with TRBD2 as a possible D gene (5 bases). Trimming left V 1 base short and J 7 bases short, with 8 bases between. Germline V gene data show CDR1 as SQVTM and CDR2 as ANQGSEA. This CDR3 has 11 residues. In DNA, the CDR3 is TGCAGCGTTGAAGGAGGGATTGAGCAGTACTTC. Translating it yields CSVEGGIEQYF.

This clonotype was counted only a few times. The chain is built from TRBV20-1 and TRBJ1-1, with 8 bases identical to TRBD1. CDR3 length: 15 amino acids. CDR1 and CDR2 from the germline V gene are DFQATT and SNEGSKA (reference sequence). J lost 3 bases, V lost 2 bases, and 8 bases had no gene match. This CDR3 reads CSARHPWTGYTEAFF. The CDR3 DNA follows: TGCAGTGCTAGACACCCTTGGACAGGGTACACTGAAGCTTTCTTT.

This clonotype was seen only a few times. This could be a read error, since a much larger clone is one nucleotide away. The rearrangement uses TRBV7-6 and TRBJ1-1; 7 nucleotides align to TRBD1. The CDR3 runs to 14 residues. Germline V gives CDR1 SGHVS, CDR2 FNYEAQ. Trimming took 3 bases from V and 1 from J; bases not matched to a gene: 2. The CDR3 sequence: CASSLGQQNTEAFF. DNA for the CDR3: TGTGCCAGCAGCTTGGGACAGCAGAACACTGAAGCTTTCTTT. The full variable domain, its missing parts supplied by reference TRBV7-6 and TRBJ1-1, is GAGVSQSPRYKVTKRGQDVALRCDPISGHVSLYWYRQALGQGPEFLTYFNYEAQQDKSGLPNDRFSAERPEGSISTLTIQRTEQRDSAMYRCASSLGQQNTEAFFGQGTRLTVV.